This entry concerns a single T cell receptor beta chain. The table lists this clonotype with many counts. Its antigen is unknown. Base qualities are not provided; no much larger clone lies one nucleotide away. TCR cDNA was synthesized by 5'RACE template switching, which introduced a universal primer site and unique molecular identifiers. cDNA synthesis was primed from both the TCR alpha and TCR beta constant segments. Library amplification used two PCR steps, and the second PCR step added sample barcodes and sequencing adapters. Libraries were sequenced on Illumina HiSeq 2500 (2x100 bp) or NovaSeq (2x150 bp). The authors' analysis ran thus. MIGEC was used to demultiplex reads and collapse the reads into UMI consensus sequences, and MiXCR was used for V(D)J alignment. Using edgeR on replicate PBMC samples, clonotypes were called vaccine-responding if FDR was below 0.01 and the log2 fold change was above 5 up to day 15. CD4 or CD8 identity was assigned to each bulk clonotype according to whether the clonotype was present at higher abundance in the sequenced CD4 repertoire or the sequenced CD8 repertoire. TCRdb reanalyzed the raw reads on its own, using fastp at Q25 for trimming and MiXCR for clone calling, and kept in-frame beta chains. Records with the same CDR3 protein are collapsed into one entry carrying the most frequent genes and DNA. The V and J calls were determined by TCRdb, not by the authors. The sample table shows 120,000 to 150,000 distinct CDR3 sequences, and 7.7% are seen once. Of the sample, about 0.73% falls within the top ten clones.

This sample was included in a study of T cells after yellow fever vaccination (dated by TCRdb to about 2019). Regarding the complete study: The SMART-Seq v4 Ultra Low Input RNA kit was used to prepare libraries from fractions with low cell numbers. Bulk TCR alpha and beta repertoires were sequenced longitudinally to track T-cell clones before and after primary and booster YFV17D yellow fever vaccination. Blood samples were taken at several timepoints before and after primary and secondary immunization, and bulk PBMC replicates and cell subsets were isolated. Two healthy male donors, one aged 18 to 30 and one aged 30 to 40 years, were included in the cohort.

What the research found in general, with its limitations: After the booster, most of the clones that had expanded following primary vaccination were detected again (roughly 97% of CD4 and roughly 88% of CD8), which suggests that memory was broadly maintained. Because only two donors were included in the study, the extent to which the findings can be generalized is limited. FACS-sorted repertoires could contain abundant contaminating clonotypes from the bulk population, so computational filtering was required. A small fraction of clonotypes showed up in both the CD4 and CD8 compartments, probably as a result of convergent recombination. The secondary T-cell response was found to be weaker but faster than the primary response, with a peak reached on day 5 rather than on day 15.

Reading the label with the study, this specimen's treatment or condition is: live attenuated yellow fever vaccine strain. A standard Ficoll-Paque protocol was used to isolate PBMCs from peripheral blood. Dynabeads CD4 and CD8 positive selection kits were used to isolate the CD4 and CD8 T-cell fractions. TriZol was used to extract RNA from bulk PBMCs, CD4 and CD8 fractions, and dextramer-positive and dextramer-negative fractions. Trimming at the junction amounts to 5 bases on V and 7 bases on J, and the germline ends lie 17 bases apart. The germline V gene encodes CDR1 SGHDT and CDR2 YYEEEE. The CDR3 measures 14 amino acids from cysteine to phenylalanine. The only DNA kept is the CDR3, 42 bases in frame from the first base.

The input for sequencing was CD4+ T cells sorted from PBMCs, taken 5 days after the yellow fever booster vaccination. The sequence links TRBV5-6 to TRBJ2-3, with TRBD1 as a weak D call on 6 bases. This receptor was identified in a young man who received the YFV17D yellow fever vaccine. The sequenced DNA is TGTGCCAGCAGACTACAGGGAACGGGGAATACGCAGTATTTT. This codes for CASRLQGTGNTQYF.